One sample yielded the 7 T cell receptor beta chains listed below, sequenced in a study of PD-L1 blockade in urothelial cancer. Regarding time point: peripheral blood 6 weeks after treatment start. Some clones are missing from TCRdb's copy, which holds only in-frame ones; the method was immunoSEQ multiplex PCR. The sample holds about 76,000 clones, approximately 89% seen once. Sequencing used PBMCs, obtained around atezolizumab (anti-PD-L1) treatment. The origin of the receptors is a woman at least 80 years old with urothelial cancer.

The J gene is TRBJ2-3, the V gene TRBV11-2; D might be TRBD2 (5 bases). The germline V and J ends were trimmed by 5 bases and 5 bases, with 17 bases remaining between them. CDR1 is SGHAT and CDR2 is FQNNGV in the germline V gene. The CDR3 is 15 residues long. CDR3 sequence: CASSRKAERVDTQYF. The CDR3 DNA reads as TGTGCCAGCAGCAGGAAAGCGGAGAGGGTAGATACGCAGTATTTT. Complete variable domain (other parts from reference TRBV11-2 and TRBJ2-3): EAGVAQSPRYKIIEKRQSVAFWCNPISGHATLYWYQQILGQGPKLLIQFQNNGVVDDSQLPKDRFSAERLKGVDSTLKIQPAKLEDSAVYLCASSRKAERVDTQYFGPGTRLTVL.

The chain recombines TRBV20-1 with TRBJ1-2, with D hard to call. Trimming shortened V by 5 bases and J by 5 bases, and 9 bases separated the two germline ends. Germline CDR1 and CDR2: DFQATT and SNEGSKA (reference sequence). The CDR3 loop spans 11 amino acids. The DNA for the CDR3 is TGCAGTGCTGTCGGCGGGTATGGCTACACCTTC. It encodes CSAVGGYGYTF.

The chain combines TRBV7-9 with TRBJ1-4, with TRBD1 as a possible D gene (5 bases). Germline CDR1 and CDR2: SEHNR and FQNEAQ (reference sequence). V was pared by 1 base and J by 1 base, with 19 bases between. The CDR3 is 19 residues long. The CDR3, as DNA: TGTGCCAGCAGCTTAGATCCAGGGAAAGGAAGTTTAACTAATGAAAAACTGTTTTTT. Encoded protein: CASSLDPGKGSLTNEKLFF. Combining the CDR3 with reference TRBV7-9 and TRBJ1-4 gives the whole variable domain DTGVSQNPRHKITKRGQNVTFRCDPISEHNRLYWYRQTLGQGPEFLTYFQNEAQLEKSRLLSDRFSAERPKGSFSTLEIQRTEQGDSAMYLCASSLDPGKGSLTNEKLFFGSGTQLSVL.

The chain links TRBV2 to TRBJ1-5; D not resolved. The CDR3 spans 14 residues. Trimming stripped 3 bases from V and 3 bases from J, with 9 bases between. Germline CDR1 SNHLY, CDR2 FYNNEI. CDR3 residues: CASSENSINQPQHF. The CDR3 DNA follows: TGTGCCAGCAGTGAGAACAGCATCAATCAGCCCCAGCATTTT.

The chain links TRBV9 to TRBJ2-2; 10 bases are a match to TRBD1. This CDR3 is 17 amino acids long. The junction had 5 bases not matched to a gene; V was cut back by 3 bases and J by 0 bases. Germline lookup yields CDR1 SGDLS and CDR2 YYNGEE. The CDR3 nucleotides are TGTGCCAGCAGCGCAGGACAGGGGGGAGCGAACACCGGGGAGCTGTTTTTT. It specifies CASSAGQGGANTGELFF.

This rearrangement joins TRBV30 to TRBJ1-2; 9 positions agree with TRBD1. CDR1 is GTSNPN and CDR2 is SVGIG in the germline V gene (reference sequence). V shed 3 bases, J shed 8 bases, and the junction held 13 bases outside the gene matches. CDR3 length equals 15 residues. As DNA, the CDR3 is TGTGCCTGGAGAGTACCCGGGACAGGGATTGGGGGCTACACCTTC. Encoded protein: CAWRVPGTGIGGYTF.

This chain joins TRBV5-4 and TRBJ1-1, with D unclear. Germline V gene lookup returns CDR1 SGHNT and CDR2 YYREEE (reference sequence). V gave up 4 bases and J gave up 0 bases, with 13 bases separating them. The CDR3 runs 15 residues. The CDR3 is CASSPLSSMNTEAFF. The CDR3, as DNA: TGTGCCAGCAGCCCCCTTTCCTCTATGAACACTGAAGCTTTCTTT.